This T cell receptor beta chain was identified in a study of CD8+ T cells in alopecia areata. CDR3 length equals 15 residues. The germline gives CDR1 MNHEY, CDR2 SVGAGI. V lost 2 bases to trimming and J lost 3 bases, with 12 bases between them. Sequencing relied on a cDNA template that was reverse transcribed from extracted RNA. Libraries were prepared by immunoSEQ multiplex PCR; TCRdb keeps only in-frame clonotypes and omits some of them. This table holds about 150,000 clones, about 89% found once. The V and J genes are TRBV6-5 and TRBJ2-3; D gene uncertain. The specimen was CD8+ T cells sorted from blood, collected at week 0. The source is a human donor with alopecia areata. DNA of the CDR3: TGTGCCAGCAGTTACGAGTCAGTGGGGACAGATACGCAGTATTTT. It is translated as CASSYESVGTDTQYF.